What follows describes a single T cell receptor beta chain. The data derive from a study of blood T cell repertoires in COVID-19. This table comes from immunoSEQ multiplex PCR, and its TCRdb copy is limited to in-frame clones, with some not included. Here the sample spans around 210,000 clones, 65% to 90% being singletons. The CDR3 consists of 15 residues. V shed 0 bases, J shed 1 base, and the junction held 1 base outside the gene matches. Looked up from germline, CDR1 is SGHRS and CDR2 is YFSETQ. The sequence came from a human donor in a cohort sampled during active COVID-19. The V and J genes are TRBV5-1 and TRBJ2-1; 7 bases agree with TRBD2. The specimen was peripheral blood. The CDR3 region has the DNA TGCGCCAGCAGCTTGGGGGACTATTCCTACAATGAGCAGTTCTTC. It codes for CASSLGDYSYNEQFF.